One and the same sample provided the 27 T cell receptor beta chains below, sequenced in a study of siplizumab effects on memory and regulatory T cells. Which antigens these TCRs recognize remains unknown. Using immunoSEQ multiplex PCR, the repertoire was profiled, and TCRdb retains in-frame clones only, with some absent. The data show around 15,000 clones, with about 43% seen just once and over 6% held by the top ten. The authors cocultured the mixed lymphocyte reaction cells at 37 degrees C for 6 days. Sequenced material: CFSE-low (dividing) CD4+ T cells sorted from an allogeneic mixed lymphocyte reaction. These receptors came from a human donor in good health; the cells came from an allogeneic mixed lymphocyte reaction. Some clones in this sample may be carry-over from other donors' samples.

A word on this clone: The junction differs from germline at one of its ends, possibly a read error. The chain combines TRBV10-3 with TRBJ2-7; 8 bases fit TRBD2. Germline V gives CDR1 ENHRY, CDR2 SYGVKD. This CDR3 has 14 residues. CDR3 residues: CASSDGGGINEQYF. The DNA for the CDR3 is TGTGCCAGCAGTGACGGGGGGGGAATCAACGAGCAGTACTTC.

The CDR3 sequence is CASSLRLAPESGELFF. CDR3 bases: TGTGCCAGCAGCCTCCGACTAGCGCCTGAATCCGGGGAGCTGTTTTTT. The J gene is TRBJ2-2, the V gene TRBV11-2, with 8 bases lining up with TRBD2. Germline-derived CDR1 and CDR2 are SGHAT and FQNNGV. J lost 6 bases, V lost 5 bases, and 11 bases had no gene match. The CDR3 has 16 amino acids.

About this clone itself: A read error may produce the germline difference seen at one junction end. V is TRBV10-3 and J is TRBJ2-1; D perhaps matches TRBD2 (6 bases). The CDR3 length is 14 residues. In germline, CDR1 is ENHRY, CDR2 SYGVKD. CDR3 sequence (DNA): TGTGCCAGCAGTTACATGACGGGGGACAATGAGCAGTTCTTC. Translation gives CASSYMTGDNEQFF.

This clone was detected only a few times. In nucleotides, the CDR3 is TGTGCCAGCAGCTTGGTTTTCGCAGGGGGAGGAGAGACCCAGTACTTC. It codes for CASSLVFAGGGETQYF. The rearrangement joins TRBV7-6 to TRBJ2-5, with a possible D match to TRBD1 (7 bases). The V end lost 3 bases, the J end lost 4 bases, and 18 bases lay between the germline ends. Germline V gives CDR1 SGHVS, CDR2 FNYEAQ. The CDR3 is made up of 16 amino acids.

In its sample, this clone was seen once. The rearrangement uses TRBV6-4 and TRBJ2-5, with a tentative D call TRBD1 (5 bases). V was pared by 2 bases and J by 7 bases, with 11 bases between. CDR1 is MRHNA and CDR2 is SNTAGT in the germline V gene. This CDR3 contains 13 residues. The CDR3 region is CASSDGASGTQYF. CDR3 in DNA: TGTGCCAGCAGTGACGGGGCCAGTGGGACCCAGTACTTC.

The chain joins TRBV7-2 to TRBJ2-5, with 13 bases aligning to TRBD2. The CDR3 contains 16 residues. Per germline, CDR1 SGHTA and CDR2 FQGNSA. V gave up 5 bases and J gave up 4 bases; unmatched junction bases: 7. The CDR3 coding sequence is TGTGCCAGCAGCCTCTGGACTAGCGGGAGACGAGAGACCCAGTACTTC. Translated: CASSLWTSGRRETQYF.

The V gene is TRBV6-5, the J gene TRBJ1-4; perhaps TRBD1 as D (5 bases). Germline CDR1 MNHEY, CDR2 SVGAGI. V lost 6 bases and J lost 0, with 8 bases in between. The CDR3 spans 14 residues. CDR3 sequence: CASRGTTTNEKLFF. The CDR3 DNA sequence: TGTGCCAGCAGGGGGACTACAACTAATGAAAAACTGTTTTTT.

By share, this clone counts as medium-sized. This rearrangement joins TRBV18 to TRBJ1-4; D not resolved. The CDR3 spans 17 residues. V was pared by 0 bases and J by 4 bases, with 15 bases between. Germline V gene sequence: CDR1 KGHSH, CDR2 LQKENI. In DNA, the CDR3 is TGTGCCAGCTCACCACCGACTTCGATAGATGGTAATGAAAAACTGTTTTTT. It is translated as CASSPPTSIDGNEKLFF.

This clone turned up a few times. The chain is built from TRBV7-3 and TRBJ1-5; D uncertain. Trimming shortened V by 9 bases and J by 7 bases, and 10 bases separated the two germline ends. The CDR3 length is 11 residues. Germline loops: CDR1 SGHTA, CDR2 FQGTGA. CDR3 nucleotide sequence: TGTGCCAGTGGCGGGAGCCAGCCCCAGCATTTT. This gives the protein CASGGSQPQHF.

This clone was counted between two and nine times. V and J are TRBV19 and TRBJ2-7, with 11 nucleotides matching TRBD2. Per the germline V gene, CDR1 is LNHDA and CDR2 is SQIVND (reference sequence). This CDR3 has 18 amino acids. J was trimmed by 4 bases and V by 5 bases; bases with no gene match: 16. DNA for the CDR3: TGTGCCAGTAGTTCCTTAGCGGGAGGGATGGGGACGGGGTACGAGCAGTACTTC. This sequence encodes CASSSLAGGMGTGYEQYF.

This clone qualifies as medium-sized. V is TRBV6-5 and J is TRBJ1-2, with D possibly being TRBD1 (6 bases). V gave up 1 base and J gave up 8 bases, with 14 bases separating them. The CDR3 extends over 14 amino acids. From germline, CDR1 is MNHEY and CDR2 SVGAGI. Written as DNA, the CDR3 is TGTGCCAGCAGTTACTTAAACAGGGCAGGGGGCTACACCTTC. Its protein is CASSYLNRAGGYTF.

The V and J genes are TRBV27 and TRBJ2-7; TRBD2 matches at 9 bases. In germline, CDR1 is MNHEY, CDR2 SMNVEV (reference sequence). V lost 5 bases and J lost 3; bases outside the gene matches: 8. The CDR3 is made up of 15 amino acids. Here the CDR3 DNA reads TGTGCCAGCAGTAAGGGACTAGCTGCCGACTACGAGCAGTACTTC. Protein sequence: CASSKGLAADYEQYF.

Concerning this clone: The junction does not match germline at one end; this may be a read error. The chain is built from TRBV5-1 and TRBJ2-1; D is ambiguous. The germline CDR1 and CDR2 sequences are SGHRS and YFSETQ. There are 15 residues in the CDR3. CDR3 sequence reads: CASISLVPPANEQFF. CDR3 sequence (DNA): TGTGCCAGCATCTCTCTAGTCCCTCCCGCGAATGAGCAGTTCTTC.

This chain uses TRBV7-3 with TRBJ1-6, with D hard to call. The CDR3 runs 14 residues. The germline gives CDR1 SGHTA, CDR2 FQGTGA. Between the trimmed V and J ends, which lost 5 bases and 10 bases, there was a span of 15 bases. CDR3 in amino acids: CASSALGLVSPLHF. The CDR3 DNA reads TGTGCCAGCAGCGCGCTTGGGCTAGTATCACCCCTCCACTTT.

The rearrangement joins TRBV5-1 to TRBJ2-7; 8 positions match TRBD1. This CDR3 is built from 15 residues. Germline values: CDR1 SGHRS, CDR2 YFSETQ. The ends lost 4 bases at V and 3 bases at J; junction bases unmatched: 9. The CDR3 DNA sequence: TGCGCCAGCAGCACCTGGACAGGGTTTGGCTACGAGCAGTACTTC. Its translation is CASSTWTGFGYEQYF.

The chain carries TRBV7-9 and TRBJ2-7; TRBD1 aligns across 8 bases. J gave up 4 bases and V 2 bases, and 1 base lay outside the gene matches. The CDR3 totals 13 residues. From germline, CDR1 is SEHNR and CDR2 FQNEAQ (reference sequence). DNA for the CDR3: TGTGCCAGCAGCTTAACAGGGGGTTACGAGCAGTACTTC. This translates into CASSLTGGYEQYF.

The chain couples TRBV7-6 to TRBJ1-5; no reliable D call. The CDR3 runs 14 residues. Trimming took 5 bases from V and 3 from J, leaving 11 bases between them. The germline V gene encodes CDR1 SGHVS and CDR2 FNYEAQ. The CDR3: CASSISFTNQPQHF. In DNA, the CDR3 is TGTGCCAGCAGCATATCCTTTACCAATCAGCCCCAGCATTTT.

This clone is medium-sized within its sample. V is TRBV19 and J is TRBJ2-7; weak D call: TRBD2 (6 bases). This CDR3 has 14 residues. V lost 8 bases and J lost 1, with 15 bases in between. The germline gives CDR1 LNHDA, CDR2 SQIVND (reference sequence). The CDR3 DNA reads TGTGCCAGTCGGGGTTCGGGGGTTTCCTACGAGCAGTACTTC. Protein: CASRGSGVSYEQYF. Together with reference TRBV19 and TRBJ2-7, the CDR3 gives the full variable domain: DGGITQSPKYLFRKEGQNVTLSCEQNLNHDAMYWYRQDPGQGLRLIYYSQIVNDFQKGDIAEGYSVSREKKESFPLTVTSAQKNPTAFYLCASRGSGVSYEQYFGPGTRLTVT.

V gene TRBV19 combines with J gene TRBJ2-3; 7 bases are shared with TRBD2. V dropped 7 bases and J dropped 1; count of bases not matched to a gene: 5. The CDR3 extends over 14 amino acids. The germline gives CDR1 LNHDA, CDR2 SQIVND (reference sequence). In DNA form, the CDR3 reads TGTGCCAGTAACCGGGGGGTGGGCACAGATACGCAGTATTTT. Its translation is CASNRGVGTDTQYF. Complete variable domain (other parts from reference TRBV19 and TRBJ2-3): DGGITQSPKYLFRKEGQNVTLSCEQNLNHDAMYWYRQDPGQGLRLIYYSQIVNDFQKGDIAEGYSVSREKKESFPLTVTSAQKNPTAFYLCASNRGVGTDTQYFGPGTRLTVL.

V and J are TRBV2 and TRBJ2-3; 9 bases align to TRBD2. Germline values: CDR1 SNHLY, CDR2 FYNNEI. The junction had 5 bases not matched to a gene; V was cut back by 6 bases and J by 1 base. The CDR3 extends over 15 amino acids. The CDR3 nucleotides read TGTGCCAGCAGGACTAGCGGTGCCGGCACAGATACGCAGTATTTT. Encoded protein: CASRTSGAGTDTQYF.

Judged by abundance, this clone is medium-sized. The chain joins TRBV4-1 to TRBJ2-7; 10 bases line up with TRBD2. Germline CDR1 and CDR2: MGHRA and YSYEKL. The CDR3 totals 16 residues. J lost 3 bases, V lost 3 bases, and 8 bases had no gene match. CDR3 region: CASSQGSGRSGYEQYF. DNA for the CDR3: TGCGCCAGCAGCCAGGGTAGCGGGAGGTCTGGCTACGAGCAGTACTTC.

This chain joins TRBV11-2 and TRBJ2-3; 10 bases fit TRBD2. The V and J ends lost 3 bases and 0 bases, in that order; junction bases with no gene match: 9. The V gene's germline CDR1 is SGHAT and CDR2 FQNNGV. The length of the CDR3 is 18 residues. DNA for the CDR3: TGTGCCAGCAGCTTTTCTAGCGGGAGAGTAGAAAGCACAGATACGCAGTATTTT. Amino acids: CASSFSSGRVESTDTQYF.

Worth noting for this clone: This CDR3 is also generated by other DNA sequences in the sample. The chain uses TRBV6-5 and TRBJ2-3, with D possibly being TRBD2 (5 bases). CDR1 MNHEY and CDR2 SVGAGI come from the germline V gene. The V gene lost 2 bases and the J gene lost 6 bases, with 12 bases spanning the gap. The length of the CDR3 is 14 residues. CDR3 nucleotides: TGTGCCAGCAGTTACGGGCGGGCTACGGATACGCAGTATTTT. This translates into CASSYGRATDTQYF.

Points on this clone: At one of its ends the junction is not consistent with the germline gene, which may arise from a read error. Written as DNA, the CDR3 is TGTGCCAGCAGCTTGATGGGGGGCGCAGTGGAGACCCAGTACTTC. It yields the protein CASSLMGGAVETQYF. This chain connects TRBV5-3 to TRBJ2-5; D tentatively fits TRBD1 or TRBD2 (6 bases each). TRBV5-3 is filed as an ORF, its function uncertain. The length of the CDR3 is 15 residues.

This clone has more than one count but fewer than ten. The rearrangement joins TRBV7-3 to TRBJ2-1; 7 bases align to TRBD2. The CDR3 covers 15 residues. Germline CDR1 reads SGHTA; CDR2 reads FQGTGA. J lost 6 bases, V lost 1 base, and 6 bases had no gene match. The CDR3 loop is CASSLRAGEGNEQFF. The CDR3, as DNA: TGTGCCAGCAGCTTAAGGGCGGGAGAAGGCAATGAGCAGTTCTTC. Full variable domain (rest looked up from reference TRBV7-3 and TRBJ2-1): GAGVSQTPSNKVTEKGKYVELRCDPISGHTALYWYRQSLGQGPEFLIYFQGTGAADDSGLPNDRFFAVRPEGSVSTLKIQRTERGDSAVYLCASSLRAGEGNEQFFGPGTRLTVL.

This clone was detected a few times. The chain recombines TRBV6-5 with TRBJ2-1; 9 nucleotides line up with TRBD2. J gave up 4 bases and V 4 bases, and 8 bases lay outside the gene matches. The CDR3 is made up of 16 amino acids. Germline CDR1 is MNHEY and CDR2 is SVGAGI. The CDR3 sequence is CASSSKTSGRYNEQFF. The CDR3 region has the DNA TGTGCCAGCAGTTCCAAGACTAGCGGACGTTACAATGAGCAGTTCTTC.

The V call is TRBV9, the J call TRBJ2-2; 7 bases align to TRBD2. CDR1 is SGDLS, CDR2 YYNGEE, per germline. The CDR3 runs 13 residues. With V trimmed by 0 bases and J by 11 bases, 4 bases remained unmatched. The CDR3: CASSVDIAGELFF. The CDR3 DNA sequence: TGTGCCAGCAGCGTAGATATAGCGGGCGAGCTGTTTTTT.